Listed here are 27 T cell receptor beta chains from one sample, sequenced in a study of T cell clonality in common variable immunodeficiency. The table came from immunoSEQ multiplex PCR; TCRdb's copy has only in-frame clones and leaves some out. The sample yields about 40,000 clones, without any singletons. Sequencing used peripheral blood mononuclear cells. These receptors came from a person aged 18 to 75 in good health.

This clone came up many times. The sequence runs out 3 residues before the end of the CDR3; the remainder is reconstructed from the germline J gene. The genes are TRBV30 and TRBJ2-7; 8 bases are a match to TRBD1. Germline V gene data show CDR1 as GTSNPN and CDR2 as SVGIG (reference sequence). Trimming took 2 bases from V and 4 from J; bases not matched to a gene: 7. CDR3 size: 14 residues. The sequenced part of the CDR3 DNA is TGTGCCTGGAGTATGACAGGGGACTTATACGAG. Amino acid sequence: CAWSMTGDLYE. In full, the CDR3 reads CAWSMTGDLYEQYF.

This clone was counted many times. The DNA ends 3 residues before the CDR3 does, and the rest of the CDR3 is filled in from the germline J gene. V is TRBV6-1 and J is TRBJ2-3, with TRBD2 identical over 9 bases. Germline CDR1 is MNHNS and CDR2 is SASEGT. This CDR3 is built from 17 residues. Germline trimming cut 0 bases from V and 2 bases from J; bases unmatched to any gene: 6. CDR3 DNA (partial): TGTGCCAGCAGTGAAGCGCCGGGACTAGCTTACACAGATACG. Translated: CASSEAPGLAYTDT. The entire CDR3 protein is CASSEAPGLAYTDTQYF.

This clone was seen only a few times. The CDR3 goes on 3 residues after the read ends, and that part is filled in from the germline J gene. V usage is TRBV11-2 and J usage is TRBJ1-1, with D possibly being TRBD1 (5 bases). Trimming cost V 7 bases and J 4 bases, with 16 bases left between them. Germline V lookup: CDR1 SGHAT, CDR2 FQNNGV. The CDR3 spans 14 residues. CDR3 sequence reads: CASNVGVRFTEAFF. CDR3 DNA, as far as it was read: TGTGCCAGCAACGTAGGGGTCCGGTTCACTGAA.

This clone was counted many times. From the germline J gene comes the end of the CDR3, since the read stops 3 residues before it. The chain joins TRBV20-1 to TRBJ2-7; TRBD1 agrees at 7 bases. Germline-derived CDR1 and CDR2 are DFQATT and SNEGSKA (reference sequence). V shed 3 bases and J 0 bases; nucleotides not matched to a gene: 5. The CDR3 runs 14 residues. The CDR3 DNA, read in part, is TGCAGTGCTAGGACAGGGAAGGGCTCCTACGAG. It yields the protein CSARTGKGSYE. The whole CDR3 is CSARTGKGSYEQYF.

This clone was observed at least ten times. The DNA ends 3 residues before the CDR3 does, and the rest of the CDR3 is filled in from the germline J gene. The chain links TRBV19 to TRBJ1-4; D not resolved. The CDR3 contains 11 residues. The V gene's germline CDR1 is LNHDA and CDR2 SQIVND (reference sequence). The V end was cut by 9 bases, the J end by 10 bases, with 12 bases between. The CDR3 here is CASSSGLKLFF. CDR3 DNA (partial): TGTGCCAGCTCCTCCGGACTAAAA.

This clone appeared a few times. The read comes to an end 3 residues before the CDR3 does, leaving the germline J gene to fill in the end. The rearrangement links TRBV20-1 to TRBJ1-1, with D perhaps matching TRBD1 (6 bases). This CDR3 has 16 residues. The ends were cut back, 2 bases at V and 1 base at J, with 17 bases in the middle. CDR1 and CDR2 from the germline V gene are DFQATT and SNEGSKA (reference sequence). The CDR3 sequence: CSARRIQGTQNTEAFF. The CDR3 DNA, read in part, is TGCAGTGCTAGACGGATACAGGGTACTCAGAACACTGAA.

This clone showed up just a few times. A clone one base away is much larger, so this may be a read error. The CDR3 end is not reached by the read, which stops 3 residues before it; the germline J gene fills it in. V is TRBV7-6 and J is TRBJ2-2; 8 nucleotides line up with TRBD1. The CDR3 contains 15 residues. The V gene's germline CDR1 is SGHVS and CDR2 FNYEAQ. This CDR3 reads CASSSDRGLYEKLFF. Incomplete CDR3 DNA: TGTGCCAGCAGCTCCGACAGGGGACTCTATGAAAAG.

This clone was recorded at least ten times. The CDR3 end is not reached by the read, which stops 3 residues before it; the germline J gene fills it in. The V and J genes are TRBV5-4 and TRBJ1-1, with a possible D match to TRBD1 (6 bases). CDR3 length: 15 residues. Between the trimmed V and J ends, which lost 0 bases and 0 bases, there was a span of 9 bases. The germline V gene has CDR1 SGHNT and CDR2 YYREEE (reference sequence). This chain's CDR3 is CASSLAGTMNTEAFF. The part of the CDR3 DNA that was read is TGTGCCAGCAGCTTGGCCGGGACAATGAACACTGAA.

As to this clone: Read coverage stops 3 residues before the CDR3 terminus; the germline J gene supplies the remainder. This chain connects TRBV6-4 to TRBJ1-2; tentative D call: TRBD1 (5 bases). The CDR3 is 18 residues long. Germline loops: CDR1 MRHNA, CDR2 SNTAGT. The DNA read from the CDR3 is TGTGCCAGCAGTGACGGGCTAGCGGGAGGTCGGGGCTACAATGAC. It codes for CASSDGLAGGRGYND. The complete CDR3 sequence is CASSDGLAGGRGYNDYTF.

In this sample, this clone turned up a few times. The read ends 3 residues shy of where the CDR3 ends; the end is completed using the germline J gene. The genes are TRBV6-2 or TRBV6-3 and TRBJ2-3; TRBD1 matches at 11 bases. This CDR3 region has 13 residues. From germline, CDR1 is MNHEY and CDR2 SVGEGT. The CDR3 here is CASSWGQGGPQYF. The covered CDR3 bases are TGTGCCAGCAGTTGGGGACAGGGGGGGCCG.

This clone was detected ten times or more. The DNA ends 3 residues before the CDR3 does, and the rest of the CDR3 is filled in from the germline J gene. V usage is TRBV11-2 and J usage is TRBJ1-1; TRBD1 might be the D (5 bases). The CDR3 has 14 amino acids. The ends were cut back, 4 bases at V and 4 bases at J, with 13 bases in the middle. CDR1 is SGHAT and CDR2 is FQNNGV in the germline V gene. The CDR3 reads CASSSFTGGTEAFF. Incomplete CDR3 DNA: TGTGCCAGCAGCTCGTTTACAGGAGGCACTGAA.

The sample holds a few counts of this clone. Read sequence stops 3 residues before the CDR3 end, and the germline J gene provides the missing end. The chain uses TRBV7-9 and TRBJ1-2; 12 bases line up with TRBD1. The CDR3 is 15 amino acids. The V gene's germline CDR1 is SEHNR and CDR2 FQNEAQ (reference sequence). J gave up 3 bases and V 5 bases, and 4 bases lay outside the gene matches. The part of the CDR3 DNA that was read is TGTGCCAGCAGCCCGGGACAGGGGGCCGACTATGGC. Translated: CASSPGQGADYG. From start to end, the CDR3 is CASSPGQGADYGYTF.

This clone has ten or more counts. The CDR3 is cut off 3 residues early in the read; its end comes from the germline J gene. The gene calls are TRBV5-6 and TRBJ1-5, with TRBD1 identical over 10 bases. Looked up from germline, CDR1 is SGHDT and CDR2 is YYEEEE. The CDR3 is made up of 15 amino acids. V was clipped by 0 bases and J by 6 bases; unmatched bases: 3. CDR3 residues: CASSLGQGAGQPQHF. The CDR3 bases that were read are TGTGCCAGCAGCTTGGGACAGGGGGCGGGTCAGCCC. The variable domain in full, completed from reference TRBV5-6 and TRBJ1-5, reads DAGVTQSPTHLIKTRGQQVTLRCSPKSGHDTVSWYQQALGQGPQFIFQYYEEEERQRGNFPDRFSGHQFPNYSSELNVNALLLGDSALYLCASSLGQGAGQPQHFGDGTRLSIL.

A word on this clone: The sequence runs out 3 residues before the end of the CDR3; the remainder is reconstructed from the germline J gene. The rearrangement uses TRBV19 and TRBJ1-1; the match to TRBD1 covers 7 bases. The CDR3 extends over 13 amino acids. The J segment lost 0 bases and the V segment lost 10 bases, leaving 5 bases of the junction unmatched. CDR1 is LNHDA, CDR2 SQIVND, per germline (reference sequence). The CDR3 sequence: CATWDRMNTEAFF. CDR3 DNA, as far as it was read: TGTGCCACTTGGGACAGAATGAACACTGAA.

The table lists this clone with many counts. The CDR3 end lies 3 residues beyond the end of the read and is filled in from the germline J gene. The chain uses TRBV18 and TRBJ1-1; the D is unclear. Trimming removed 3 bases from V and 2 bases from J, with 7 bases in between. The length of the CDR3 is 13 residues. The V gene's germline CDR1 is KGHSH and CDR2 LQKENI. CDR3 DNA (partial): TGTGCCAGCTCACCGTCAACTAACACTGAA. Translation: CASSPSTNTE. The entire CDR3 protein reads CASSPSTNTEAFF.

The sequenced CDR3 bases are TGTGCCAGCAGACCCGAGGGGGCGGAGACC. This sequence encodes CASRPEGAET. The full CDR3 protein reads CASRPEGAETQYF. The chain combines TRBV11-2 with TRBJ2-5; TRBD1 agrees at 7 bases. Coverage ceases 3 residues before the CDR3 finishes, and the germline J gene fills in the end. CDR1 SGHAT and CDR2 FQNNGV come from the germline V gene. This CDR3 is built from 13 residues. The V and J ends lost 6 bases and 5 bases, in that order; junction bases with no gene match: 6.

This clone has only a few counts. Read data end 3 residues before the CDR3 end; the end is taken from the germline J gene. The V call is TRBV20-1, the J call TRBJ2-1; 12 bases are shared with TRBD2. The CDR3 sequence is 13 residues long. The V gene's germline CDR1 is DFQATT and CDR2 SNEGSKA (reference sequence). The ends lost 7 bases at V and 5 bases at J; junction bases unmatched: 3. Incomplete CDR3 DNA: TGCAGTGGACTAGCGGGGGATAACAATGAG. This gives the protein CSGLAGDNNE. The entire CDR3 protein reads CSGLAGDNNEQFF.

This chain's CDR3 is CAWTSGSTDTYTF. The sequenced CDR3 bases are TGTGCCTGGACTAGCGGGAGCACAGATACC. This chain links TRBV30 with TRBJ1-2; D uncertain. Read sequence stops 3 residues before the CDR3 end, and the germline J gene provides the missing end. This CDR3 comprises 13 residues. Germline assignment: CDR1 GTSNPN and CDR2 SVGIG (reference sequence). The variable domain in full, with the rest retrieved from reference TRBV30 and TRBJ1-2, is SQTIHQWPATLVQPVGSPLSLECTVEGTSNPNLYWYRQAAGRGLQLLFYSVGIGQISSEVPQNLSASRPQDRQFILSSKKLLLSDSGFYLCAWTSGSTDTYTFGSGTRLTVV.

This clone was found many times. Incomplete CDR3 DNA: TGCAGTGCTGAGGGGACTAGCGGGAGGACAGATACG. Its translation: CSAEGTSGRTDT. Given in full, the CDR3 is CSAEGTSGRTDTQYF. V and J are TRBV20-1 and TRBJ2-3, with 15 bases that match TRBD2. Read data end 3 residues before the CDR3 end; the end is taken from the germline J gene. The CDR3 extends over 15 amino acids. Trimming took 5 bases from V and 3 from J; bases not matched to a gene: 3. Germline CDR1 is DFQATT and CDR2 is SNEGSKA (reference sequence).

This clone appeared many times. The read halts 3 residues ahead of the CDR3 end, with the missing end drawn from the germline J gene. The V and J genes are TRBV7-2 and TRBJ2-5; possible D gene TRBD2, 7 bases. This CDR3 region has 16 residues. Trimming stripped 0 bases from V and 3 bases from J, with 14 bases between. Germline V gives CDR1 SGHTA, CDR2 FQGNSA. The CDR3 DNA, read in part, is TGTGCCAGCAGCTTAGCCCCCGGGGAGGGGGAAGAGACC. Its protein is CASSLAPGEGEET. The whole CDR3 protein reads CASSLAPGEGEETQYF.

This clone was counted ten times or more. The read comes to an end 3 residues before the CDR3 does, leaving the germline J gene to fill in the end. The chain carries TRBV13 and TRBJ2-1; the match to TRBD2 covers 7 bases. The CDR3 spans 16 residues. V was clipped by 1 base and J by 0 bases; unmatched bases: 3. The germline CDR1 and CDR2 sequences are PRHDT and FYEKMQ (reference sequence). The sequenced CDR3 bases are TGTGCCAGCAGCTTAGCGGGACTAAGCTCCTACAATGAG. It specifies CASSLAGLSSYNE. The entire CDR3 protein is CASSLAGLSSYNEQFF. Full variable domain (missing parts from reference TRBV13 and TRBJ2-1): AAGVIQSPRHLIKEKRETATLKCYPIPRHDTVYWYQQGPGQDPQFLISFYEKMQSDKGSIPDRFSAQQFSDYHSELNMSSLELGDSALYFCASSLAGLSSYNEQFFGPGTRLTVL.

This clone was picked up many times. The DNA read from the CDR3 is TGTGCCAGCAGCTTGGCCGGGTCCACAGATACG. This translates into CASSLAGSTDT. The CDR3 reads in full as CASSLAGSTDTQYF. The chain uses TRBV5-5 and TRBJ2-3; the D is unclear. The CDR3 goes on 3 residues after the read ends, and that part is filled in from the germline J gene. CDR1 SGHKS and CDR2 YYEKEE come from the germline V gene (reference sequence). This CDR3 comprises 14 residues. Trimming pared 0 bases from V and 2 bases from J, leaving 7 bases between.

This clone was picked up a small number of times. From the germline J gene comes the end of the CDR3, since the read stops 3 residues before it. V gene TRBV27 combines with J gene TRBJ2-7; 10 bases are shared with TRBD1. From germline, CDR1 is MNHEY and CDR2 SMNVEV (reference sequence). The V gene end was trimmed by 4 bases and the J gene end by 4 bases; junction bases not matched to a gene: 7. The CDR3 spans 15 residues. The CDR3 here is CASSSRDRGFYEQYF. The covered CDR3 bases are TGTGCCAGCAGTTCCCGGGACAGGGGTTTTTACGAG.

This clone was picked up many times. The CDR3 goes on 3 residues after the read ends, and that part is filled in from the germline J gene. The chain recombines TRBV5-1 with TRBJ1-2, with 7 bases lining up with TRBD1. The CDR3 runs to 15 residues. Germline V gene lookup returns CDR1 SGHRS and CDR2 YFSETQ. The junction had 7 bases not matched to a gene; V was cut back by 1 base and J by 4 bases. This chain's CDR3 is CASSLSPGQRYGYTF. Incomplete CDR3 DNA: TGCGCCAGCAGCTTGTCCCCGGGACAGCGCTATGGC.

The table lists this clone with many counts. Coverage ceases 3 residues before the CDR3 finishes, and the germline J gene fills in the end. The chain combines TRBV7-8 with TRBJ2-2, with D possibly being TRBD1 (5 bases). Germline CDR1 and CDR2: SGHVS and FQNEAQ. The V end lost 10 bases, the J end lost 1 base, and 22 bases lay between the germline ends. This CDR3 contains 17 residues. The CDR3 sequence: CATMPPRDSVNTGELFF. The CDR3 DNA, read in part, is TGTGCCACCATGCCCCCCAGAGACAGTGTGAACACCGGGGAG.

As regards this clone: Read coverage stops 3 residues before the CDR3 terminus; the germline J gene supplies the remainder. J is TRBJ2-1 and V is TRBV7-8, with 10 nucleotides matching TRBD2. The V gene end was trimmed by 5 bases and the J gene end by 7 bases; junction bases not matched to a gene: 11. Germline-derived CDR1 and CDR2 are SGHVS and FQNEAQ. This CDR3 contains 16 residues. CDR3 DNA (partial): TGTGCCAGCAGCCCATACGAGCGGGGGGGCCAAAATGAG. This encodes CASSPYERGGQNE. The full CDR3 is CASSPYERGGQNEQFF.

This clone was seen at least ten times. The read comes to an end 3 residues before the CDR3 does, leaving the germline J gene to fill in the end. The chain joins TRBV19 to TRBJ2-3; 7 nucleotides align to TRBD2. The germline V gene has CDR1 LNHDA and CDR2 SQIVND (reference sequence). The length of the CDR3 is 14 residues. Trimming cost V 7 bases and J 2 bases; bases outside gene matches: 6. The CDR3 is CASTTSVDTDTQYF. The DNA read from the CDR3 is TGTGCCAGTACTACTAGCGTGGACACAGATACG. The entire variable domain, with the rest obtained from reference TRBV19 and TRBJ2-3, is as follows: DGGITQSPKYLFRKEGQNVTLSCEQNLNHDAMYWYRQDPGQGLRLIYYSQIVNDFQKGDIAEGYSVSREKKESFPLTVTSAQKNPTAFYLCASTTSVDTDTQYFGPGTRLTVL.